The 5 T cell receptor beta chains reported below all come from one sample, sequenced in a study of cytomegalovirus exposure and HLA in healthy donors. PCR primers comprised 60 Vbeta and 13 Jbeta primers. The table came from immunoSEQ multiplex PCR; TCRdb's copy has only in-frame clones and leaves some out. Of 150,000 to 200,000 clones in the sample, roughly 88% were seen once. Sequencing was carried out using PBMCs. The receptor set was obtained from a young man in good health and CMV-seropositive.

The chain joins TRBV5-6 to TRBJ2-5, with TRBD1 matching over 7 bases. Germline loops: CDR1 SGHDT, CDR2 YYEEEE. J was trimmed by 4 bases and V by 3 bases; bases with no gene match: 18. The length of the CDR3 is 18 residues. As DNA, the CDR3 is TGTGCCAGCAGCTACTTTTTGCGCCCGAGACAGGGAAGAGAGACCCAGTACTTC. This encodes CASSYFLRPRQGRETQYF.

CDR3 DNA sequence: TGTGCCAGCAGCGACCGGGGGGCCGGCACAGATACGCAGTATTTT. Translating gives CASSDRGAGTDTQYF. This sequence joins TRBV6-7 and TRBJ2-3, with D perhaps matching TRBD2 (7 bases). TRBV6-7 has ORF status, its function being uncertain. The V gene lost 6 bases and the J gene lost 1 base, with 14 bases spanning the gap. This CDR3 is 15 amino acids long.

CDR3 sequence: CASRNPAGAGELFF. The CDR3, as DNA: TGTGCCAGCAGGAATCCAGCGGGGGCCGGGGAGCTGTTTTTT. This rearrangement joins TRBV6-5 to TRBJ2-2, with 8 bases lining up with TRBD2. The CDR3 is 14 amino acids. Losses at the gene ends were 6 bases for V and 6 bases for J; bases not matched to a gene: 6. CDR1 is MNHEY, CDR2 SVGAGI, per germline.

This chain uses TRBV4-1 with TRBJ2-1; possible D gene TRBD1, 7 bases. This CDR3 is built from 17 residues. Trimming cost V 0 bases and J 5 bases, with 17 bases left between them. Germline CDR1 is MGHRA and CDR2 is YSYEKL. In DNA form, the CDR3 reads TGCGCCAGCAGCCAAGATTTTATGCGGGACAGCCACAATGAGCAGTTCTTC. This encodes CASSQDFMRDSHNEQFF.

The rearrangement links TRBV18 to TRBJ1-2; D possibly corresponds to TRBD1 (5 bases). The germline gives CDR1 KGHSH, CDR2 LQKENI. This CDR3 contains 16 residues. V lost 2 bases and J 4 bases, leaving 17 bases between the germline ends. Here the CDR3 reads CASSPSRSRDLYGYTF. The DNA for the CDR3 is TGTGCCAGCTCACCATCACGAAGCAGGGATCTCTATGGCTACACCTTC.